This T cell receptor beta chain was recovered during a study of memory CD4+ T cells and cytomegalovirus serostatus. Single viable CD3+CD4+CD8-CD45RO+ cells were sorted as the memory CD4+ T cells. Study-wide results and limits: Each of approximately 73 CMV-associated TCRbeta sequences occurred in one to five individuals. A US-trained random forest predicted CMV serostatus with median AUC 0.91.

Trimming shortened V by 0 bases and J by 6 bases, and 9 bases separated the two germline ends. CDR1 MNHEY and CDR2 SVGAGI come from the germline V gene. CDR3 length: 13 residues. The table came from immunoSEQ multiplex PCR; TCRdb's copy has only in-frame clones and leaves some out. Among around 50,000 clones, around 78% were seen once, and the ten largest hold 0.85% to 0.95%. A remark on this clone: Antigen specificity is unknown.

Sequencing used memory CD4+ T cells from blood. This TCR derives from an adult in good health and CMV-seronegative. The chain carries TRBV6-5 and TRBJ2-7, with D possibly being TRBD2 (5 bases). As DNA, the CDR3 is TGTGCCAGCAGTTACTCGCCGGGGTTCGAGCAGTACTTC. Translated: CASSYSPGFEQYF.